The rows below give T cell receptor beta chains drawn from one sample of a study of T cells in Graves' hyperthyroidism and ophthalmopathy. TCRdb analysed the multiplex PCR reads with MiXCR anew, one entry per CDR3 protein. Here the sample spans under 700,000 distinct CDR3 sequences, roughly 17% being singletons. Sequencing input: blood. The receptors originated from a woman aged 18-29 years with Graves' hyperthyroidism. Each CDR3 is given with its conserved first and last residue. D genes are given only for firm matches. Clone size is shown for a subset of rows, as once, few, many or a class of expanded clone.

TRBJ1-5 | TRBV2 | NA | 14 | many | CASSGVSKGQPQHF | TGTGCCAGCAGTGGTGTCAGTAAGGGTCAGCCCCAGCATTTT
TRBJ1-1 | TRBV19 | NA | 13 | many | CASTILGGTEAFF | TGTGCCAGTACCATCCTGGGGGGTACTGAAGCTTTCTTT
TRBJ2-5 | TRBV4-2 | NA | 13 | NA | CASSQDRRETQYF | TGTGCCAGCAGCCAAGATCGAAGGGAGACCCAGTACTTC
TRBJ1-1 | TRBV28 | NA | 15 | many | CASRILGHSNTEAFF | TGTGCCAGCAGAATTTTGGGACATTCGAACACTGAAGCTTTCTTT
TRBJ2-3 | TRBV11-2 | NA | 17 | many | CASSSRQPPGGTDTQYF | TGTGCCAGCAGCTCAAGACAGCCCCCCGGGGGCACAGATACGCAGTATTTT
TRBJ1-2 | TRBV7-2 | NA | 14 | few | CASSTLTGIYGYTF | TGTGCCAGCAGCACCCTGACAGGAATCTATGGCTACACCTTC
TRBJ1-4 | TRBV3-1 | NA | 15 | many | CASSRRGATNEKLFF | TGTGCCAGCAGCCGTAGGGGGGCAACTAATGAAAAACTGTTTTTT
TRBJ1-2 | TRBV7-2 | NA | 16 | many | CASSLGGTVGERGYTF | TGTGCCAGCAGCTTAGGAGGAACGGTGGGGGAGAGAGGCTACACCTTC
TRBJ2-3 | TRBV6-1 | TRBD2 | 19 | many | CASRRWGLAGRGVTDTQYF | TGTGCCAGCAGGAGGTGGGGACTAGCGGGAAGGGGGGTCACAGATACGCAGTATTTT
TRBJ1-6 | TRBV6-5 | TRBD1 | 15 | NA | CASSLQGALGSPLHF | TGTGCCAGCAGCTTACAGGGGGCTCTCGGGTCACCCCTCCACTTT
TRBJ2-3 | TRBV9 | NA | 14 | NA | CASSYAGTTDTQYF | TGTGCCAGCAGCTACGCCGGGACCACAGATACGCAGTATTTT
TRBJ1-1 | TRBV28 | TRBD1 | 16 | many | CASSLGQDRVNTEAFF | TGTGCCAGCAGTTTGGGCCAGGACAGGGTGAACACTGAAGCTTTCTTT
TRBJ2-5 | TRBV30 | NA | 15 | many | CAWGTPRGLQETQYF | TGTGCCTGGGGAACGCCCAGGGGTCTCCAAGAGACCCAGTACTTC
TRBJ2-5 | TRBV20-1 | NA | 15 | NA | CSARPIRDSQETQYF | TGCAGTGCTCGGCCTATAAGGGACTCTCAAGAGACCCAGTACTTC
TRBJ2-3 | TRBV7-9 | TRBD2 | 16 | many | CASSPPTLAGGDTQYF | TGTGCCAGCAGCCCCCCGACTCTAGCGGGCGGAGATACGCAGTATTTT
TRBJ1-6 | TRBV5-1 | NA | 16 | few | CASSLERQGGNSPLHF | TGCGCCAGCAGCTTGGAGAGGCAGGGCGGTAATTCACCCCTCCACTTT
TRBJ1-1 | TRBV25-1 | NA | 15 | NA | CASSELAGADTEAFF | TGTGCCAGCAGTGAATTGGCAGGGGCGGACACTGAAGCTTTCTTT
TRBJ1-5 | TRBV20-1 | TRBD1 | 14 | NA | CSAREGQGLQPQHF | TGCAGTGCTAGAGAGGGACAGGGATTACAGCCCCAGCATTTT
TRBJ2-6 | TRBV28 | NA | 17 | few | CASSLTKGETGANVLTF | TGTGCCAGCAGTTTGACCAAAGGAGAGACTGGGGCCAACGTCCTGACTTTC
TRBJ2-5 | TRBV6-1 | NA | 13 | few | CASSEEVPTDAHF | TGTGCCAGCAGTGAAGAGGTCCCGACAGACGCTCACTTC
TRBJ1-2 | TRBV19 | NA | 14 | NA | CASSIEGRNYGYTF | TGTGCCAGTAGTATAGAGGGGCGGAACTATGGCTACACCTTC
TRBJ2-6 | TRBV10-1 | TRBD2 | 16 | few | CASTLPLAAGANVLTF | TGCGCCAGCACCTTACCTCTAGCGGCCGGGGCCAACGTCCTGACTTTC
TRBJ2-1 | TRBV20-1 | TRBD2 | 14 | few | CSALRAGKNNEQFF | TGCAGTGCCTTAAGAGCGGGGAAGAACAATGAGCAGTTCTTC
TRBJ2-7 | TRBV20-1 | NA | 19 | NA | CSAKEPVWVPRLGLIKQYF | TGCAGTGCTAAGGAACCTGTCTGGGTTCCTCGTCTAGGTCTTATTAAGCAGTACTTC
TRBJ2-7 | TRBV5-1 | NA | 13 | many | CASREDNSYEQYF | TGCGCCAGCAGAGAGGACAACTCCTACGAGCAGTACTTC
TRBJ2-7 | TRBV4-3 | NA | 16 | NA | CASSQDFRDPSYEQCF | TGCGCCAGCAGCCAAGACTTCCGGGACCCCTCCTACGAGCAGTGCTTC
TRBJ1-1 | TRBV20-1 | NA | 13 | few | CSAPGPLNPEAFF | TGCAGTGCTCCCGGACCGCTTAACCCTGAAGCTTTCTTT
TRBJ2-5 | TRBV5-1 | TRBD2 | 17 | few | CASSLWTSGSEQETQYF | TGCGCCAGCAGCTTGTGGACTAGCGGGAGCGAACAAGAGACCCAGTACTTC
TRBJ1-6 | TRBV6-1 | NA | 16 | NA | CASRRLTGTIGSPLHF | TGTGCCAGCAGACGACTTACCGGGACAATTGGTTCACCCCTCCACTTT
TRBJ2-2 | TRBV11-2 | TRBD1 | 16 | many | CASSDQTGGDTGELFF | TGTGCCAGCAGCGATCAGACAGGGGGTGACACCGGGGAGCTGTTTTTT
TRBJ2-1 | TRBV6-2/TRBV6-3 | NA | 14 | NA | CASSYRNSYNEQFF | TGTGCCAGCAGTTACCGGAACTCCTACAATGAGCAGTTCTTC
TRBJ2-1 | TRBV24-1 | NA | 14 | few | CATRDPRGYNEQFF | TGTGCCACCCGGGACCCGAGGGGTTACAATGAGCAGTTCTTC
TRBJ2-1 | TRBV5-8 | TRBD2 | 18 | NA | CASSFIPGAGEAYNEQFF | TGTGCCAGCAGCTTTATCCCCGGCGCGGGAGAGGCCTACAATGAGCAGTTCTTC
TRBJ1-1 | TRBV20-1 | TRBD1 | 14 | few | CSARVGQGGTEAFF | TGCAGTGCTAGAGTTGGACAGGGGGGCACTGAAGCTTTCTTT
TRBJ2-3 | TRBV7-8 | NA | 15 | many | CASKRDGHPTDTQYF | TGTGCCAGCAAACGAGACGGTCATCCCACAGATACGCAGTATTTT
TRBJ2-7 | TRBV2 | TRBD1 | 16 | NA | CASSDPTGGSSYEQYF | TGTGCCAGCAGTGACCCGACAGGGGGCTCATCGTACGAGCAGTACTTC
TRBJ1-4 | TRBV19 | NA | 11 | NA | CASTNRVELFF | TGTGCCAGTACCAACAGAGTCGAACTGTTTTTT
TRBJ2-7 | TRBV27 | NA | 16 | many | CASSLGWETAPYEQYF | TGTGCCAGCAGTTTAGGTTGGGAGACAGCACCCTACGAGCAGTACTTC
TRBJ1-6 | TRBV6-1 | NA | 14 | NA | CASSEWGYNSPLHF | TGTGCCAGCAGTGAATGGGGGTACAATTCACCCCTCCACTTT
TRBJ1-2 | TRBV6-6 | TRBD1 | 14 | many | CASSYSGDRGGYTF | TGTGCCAGCAGTTACTCGGGGGACAGGGGTGGCTACACCTTC
TRBJ1-1 | TRBV20-1 | NA | 13 | few | CSAPSGFWTEAFF | TGCAGTGCTCCCTCGGGTTTTTGGACTGAAGCTTTCTTT
TRBJ2-5 | TRBV5-4 | TRBD2 | 14 | few | CASNSGGIQETQYF | TGTGCCAGCAACAGCGGGGGTATTCAAGAGACCCAGTACTTC
TRBJ2-7 | TRBV5-1 | NA | 11 | many | CASSLDYEQYF | TGTGCCAGCAGCTTGGACTACGAGCAGTACTTC
TRBJ2-5 | TRBV12-3/TRBV12-4 | NA | 13 | many | CASRIPGQETQYF | TGTGCCAGCAGAATCCCAGGTCAAGAGACCCAGTACTTC
TRBJ1-3 | TRBV2 | NA | 18 | once | CASSPGRTVERSGNTVYF | TGTGCCAGCTCGCCGGGAAGGACAGTCGAACGCTCTGGAAACACCGTATATTTT
TRBJ2-7 | TRBV28 | NA | 10 | few | CASSNYEQYF | TGTGCCAGCAGTAACTACGAGCAGTACTTC
TRBJ1-5 | TRBV5-1 | TRBD1 | 15 | many | CASSAGTGGGQPQHF | TGCGCCAGCAGCGCTGGGACAGGGGGCGGTCAGCCCCAGCATTTT
TRBJ1-5 | TRBV30 | NA | 14 | NA | CAWSPGIGNQPQHF | TGTGCCTGGAGCCCGGGAATCGGGAATCAGCCCCAGCATTTT
TRBJ2-3 | TRBV20-1 | TRBD2 | 16 | NA | CSARTWTSGPRDTQYF | TGCAGTGCTAGAACTTGGACTAGCGGACCGCGAGATACGCAGTATTTT
TRBJ2-6 | TRBV3-1 | TRBD2 | 15 | many | CASSQGAGGANVLTF | TGTGCCAGCAGCCAAGGAGCGGGGGGGGCCAACGTCCTGACTTTC
TRBJ1-1 | TRBV2 | NA | 14 | many | CASSVAGGNTEAFF | TGTGCCAGCAGTGTAGCTGGGGGGAACACTGAAGCTTTCTTT
TRBJ1-2 | TRBV28 | NA | 14 | many | CASNPTGPPYGYTF | TGTGCCAGCAATCCTACCGGGCCCCCCTATGGCTACACCTTC
TRBJ2-7 | TRBV20-1 | TRBD2 | 13 | NA | CSARGLAAYEQYF | TGCAGTGCTAGGGGACTAGCCGCCTACGAGCAGTACTTC